The 24 T cell receptor beta chains below all came from one sample that was sequenced in a study of CXCR3-negative and CXCR3-positive naive CD8 T cells (dated by TCRdb to between 2018 and 2021). The reads were generated on a NextSeq 550. The Human TCR Profiling Kit (MiLaboratory) was used to make UMI-labeled 5' RACE TRB cDNA libraries. TCRdb reprocessed the raw reads; every CDR3 protein sequence is a single record, and DNA is not supplied. This sample's listing comprises over 95,000 distinct CDR3 sequences. Clones ranked in the top ten supply approximately 0.36% of the sample. On the study overall, not on this receptor specifically: Compared with CXCR3-negative naive cells, CXCR3-positive naive cells had TRB CDR3s with higher hydrophobicity (lower Kidera factor 4), lower energy, and higher strength and volume indices.

No cognate antigen is known for these TCRs. The sequenced sample was naive CXCR3+ CD8+ T cells from blood. The cell subset or site label, read with the paper, signifies: CD45RO-CCR7+CD27+CD95- naive CD8+ T cells expressing CXCR3 (TNR3+). The receptors here all came from a human donor in good health. Some clones in this sample may be carry-over from other donors' samples.

The chain is built from TRBV6-6 and TRBJ2-1; TCRdb proposes TRBD2, but this gene call is untestable without DNA. This CDR3 contains 17 residues. Germline lookup yields CDR1 MNHNY and CDR2 SVGAGI (reference sequence). CDR3 loop: CASSYSRVTSGDNEQFF.

The rearrangement joins TRBV7-8 to TRBJ2-7; with no DNA, the TCRdb D assignment of TRBD2 cannot be verified. This CDR3 is built from 15 residues. Germline loops: CDR1 SGHVS, CDR2 FQNEAQ. The CDR3: CASSLLRGLLGEQYF.

The chain recombines TRBV15 with TRBJ2-6; the D gene TCRdb calls, TRBD1, cannot be checked with no DNA. Germline-derived CDR1 and CDR2 are LNHNV and YYDKDF (reference sequence). This CDR3 is built from 17 residues. The CDR3 reads CATTMDRAGSGANVLTF.

The gene calls are TRBV5-5 and TRBJ2-7. CDR3 length equals 16 residues. CDR1 and CDR2 (germline): SGHKS, YYEKEE (reference sequence). The CDR3 is CASSLWAGLSSYEQYF.

The CDR3: CASSQGLAGGPGNEQFF. This chain connects TRBV3-1 to TRBJ2-1; TCRdb selects TRBD2, and the lack of DNA leaves this call unchecked. Per germline, CDR1 LGHDT and CDR2 YNNKEL (reference sequence). CDR3 length: 17 amino acids.

The chain is built from TRBV2 and TRBJ2-5; TCRdb selects TRBD2, and the lack of DNA leaves this call unchecked. CDR1 SNHLY and CDR2 FYNNEI come from the germline V gene. This CDR3 region has 18 residues. The CDR3 loop reads CASSDPGLAGIAKETQYF.

The V call is TRBV14, the J call TRBJ2-1. This CDR3 has 18 residues. Germline-derived CDR1 and CDR2 are SGHDN and FVKESK. CDR3 protein: CASSQDGIFAYSYNEQFF.

The chain carries TRBV20-1 and TRBJ2-7; TCRdb proposes TRBD2, but this gene call is untestable without DNA. The CDR3 runs to 15 residues. Germline V lookup: CDR1 DFQATT, CDR2 SNEGSKA (reference sequence). CDR3 amino acids: CSARAETGPTYEQYF.

The chain has TRBV28 and TRBJ2-7; the TCRdb call, TRBD1, lacks DNA for checking. Germline values: CDR1 MDHEN, CDR2 SYDVKM. This CDR3 spans 16 amino acids. The CDR3 sequence is CASSLSGGDRVYEQYF.

This chain uses TRBV13 with TRBJ2-7. Per germline, CDR1 PRHDT and CDR2 FYEKMQ (reference sequence). This CDR3 comprises 14 residues. CDR3 sequence reads: CASSFRSRSYEQYF.

The genes are TRBV20-1 and TRBJ2-1. The V gene's germline CDR1 is DFQATT and CDR2 SNEGSKA (reference sequence). There are 15 residues in the CDR3. CDR3 sequence: CSASSYSSSYNEQFF.

The rearrangement uses TRBV11-2 and TRBJ2-3; TCRdb lists TRBD1, though no DNA is available to test this call. There are 15 residues in the CDR3. CDR1 SGHAT and CDR2 FQNNGV come from the germline V gene. The CDR3 sequence is CASSYGRGGTDTQYF.

The CDR3 is CASSPLLAGGTGEQFF. V usage is TRBV18 and J usage is TRBJ2-1; checking the TCRdb D call of TRBD2 is not possible without DNA. Germline V gives CDR1 KGHSH, CDR2 LQKENI. The CDR3 is 16 amino acids.

The rearrangement uses TRBV29-1 and TRBJ1-1; TCRdb names TRBD1, which stays unverified in the absence of DNA. CDR3 length: 14 residues. Per germline, CDR1 SQVTM and CDR2 ANQGSEA. CDR3 sequence: CSVESLGGYTEAFF.

V gene TRBV11-2 combines with J gene TRBJ2-3. CDR3 size: 12 residues. The V gene's germline CDR1 is SGHAT and CDR2 FQNNGV. CDR3 protein: CASSYSLDTQYF.

CDR3 in amino acids: CASSLGQGDDEQYF. This rearrangement joins TRBV7-9 to TRBJ2-7; absent DNA, TCRdb's TRBD1 call cannot be checked. CDR1 is SEHNR and CDR2 is FQNEAQ in the germline V gene (reference sequence). This CDR3 spans 14 amino acids.

The chain is built from TRBV7-9 and TRBJ2-1. CDR3 length equals 15 residues. Germline V CDR1 and CDR2: SEHNR, FQNEAQ (reference sequence). The CDR3 reads CASSSQVSSYNEQFF.

V and J are TRBV11-3 and TRBJ1-1. The CDR3 extends over 14 amino acids. In germline, CDR1 is SGHNT, CDR2 YENEEA. The CDR3 sequence is CASSLGSVNAEAFF.

The CDR3 protein is CASSPPERGITDTQYF. The gene calls are TRBV5-1 and TRBJ2-3; TCRdb's D call of TRBD1 is untestable without DNA. The CDR3 loop spans 16 amino acids. Per germline, CDR1 SGHRS and CDR2 YFSETQ.

This chain joins TRBV4-1 and TRBJ2-7; TCRdb's D gene call, TRBD1, goes unchecked for lack of DNA. The CDR3 consists of 16 residues. The germline V gene has CDR1 MGHRA and CDR2 YSYEKL. The CDR3 sequence: CASSHLPGGSNYEQYF.

The chain combines TRBV4-1 with TRBJ1-5. CDR1 is MGHRA and CDR2 is YSYEKL in the germline V gene. This CDR3 spans 14 amino acids. The CDR3 spells CASSQVTGNQPQHF.

The rearrangement joins TRBV7-9 to TRBJ1-1; TCRdb indicates TRBD1, and absent DNA this call remains unverified. The CDR3 covers 13 residues. CDR1 SEHNR and CDR2 FQNEAQ come from the germline V gene (reference sequence). This CDR3 reads CASSLGQKTEAFF.

This rearrangement joins TRBV5-1 to TRBJ2-7; the TRBD2 assignment by TCRdb is unverifiable without DNA. The CDR3 has 15 residues. The germline CDR1 and CDR2 sequences are SGHRS and YFSETQ. CDR3 in amino acids: CASSFLQAGFDEQYF.

This sequence joins TRBV24-1 and TRBJ2-3; the D gene TCRdb calls, TRBD1, cannot be checked with no DNA. Germline V gene sequence: CDR1 KGHDR, CDR2 SFDVKD. This CDR3 has 18 residues. The CDR3 protein is CATSGPEGTALSTDTQYF.